This T cell receptor beta chain was retrieved from a study of cytomegalovirus exposure and HLA in healthy donors. Study results and limitations: Available immune exposure information covered CMV serostatus only.

This CDR3 is 14 amino acids long. V was pared by 5 bases and J by 0 bases, with 10 bases between. The germline V gene has CDR1 SEHNR and CDR2 FQNEAQ (reference sequence). PCR used 60 Vbeta primers and 13 Jbeta primers. The assay was immunoSEQ multiplex PCR, and TCRdb's table has in-frame clones only and misses some. Of some 160,000 clones in the sample, around 83% were seen once. In the case of this clone: Its antigen is not identified. This specimen includes other DNA sequences encoding the same CDR3.

The V gene is TRBV7-9, the J gene TRBJ2-5; tentatively, D is TRBD2 (5 bases). Input material: PBMCs. The origin of this receptor is a male donor in good health and CMV-seropositive. CDR3 protein: CASSLGEYQETQYF. The CDR3 DNA is TGTGCCAGCAGCCTGGGAGAATACCAAGAGACCCAGTACTTC. Full variable domain (remainder filled in from reference TRBV7-9 and TRBJ2-5): DTGVSQNPRHKITKRGQNVTFRCDPISEHNRLYWYRQTLGQGPEFLTYFQNEAQLEKSRLLSDRFSAERPKGSFSTLEIQRTEQGDSAMYLCASSLGEYQETQYFGPGTRLLVL.